This T cell receptor beta chain stems from a study of technical replicates of blood from a handful of donors. With 0 bases clipped from V and 1 base from J, the junction kept 7 bases outside the gene matches. CDR1 SGHRS and CDR2 YFSETQ come from the germline V gene. This CDR3 comprises 16 residues. Some clones are missing from TCRdb's copy, which holds only in-frame ones; the method was immunoSEQ multiplex PCR. This table holds under 75,000 clones, 85% to 95% found once. The chain employs TRBV5-1 and TRBJ2-7; TRBD2 aligns across 7 bases. The sequencing sample was made of T cells isolated from PBMCs. The TCR comes from a human donor in good health. The CDR3 nucleotides are TGCGCCAGCAGCTTGGTAAGCGGGGCGACATCCTACGAGCAGTACTTC. Amino acid sequence: CASSLVSGATSYEQYF.